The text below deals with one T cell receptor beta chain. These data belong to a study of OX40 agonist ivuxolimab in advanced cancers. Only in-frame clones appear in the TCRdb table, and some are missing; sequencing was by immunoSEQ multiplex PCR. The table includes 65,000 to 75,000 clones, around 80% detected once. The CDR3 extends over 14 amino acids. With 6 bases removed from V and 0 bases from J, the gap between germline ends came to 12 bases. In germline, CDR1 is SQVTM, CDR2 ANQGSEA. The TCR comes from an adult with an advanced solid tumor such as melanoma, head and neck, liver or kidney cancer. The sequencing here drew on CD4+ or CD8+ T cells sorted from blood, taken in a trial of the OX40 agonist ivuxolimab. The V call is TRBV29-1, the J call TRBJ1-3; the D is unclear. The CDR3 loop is CSVWEESSGNTIYF. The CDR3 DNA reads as TGCAGCGTATGGGAGGAAAGCTCTGGAAACACCATATATTTT.